The T cell receptor (beta chain) described here comes from a study of cytotoxic CD8 clonotypes in ibrutinib-treated CLL. Study-wide background: Response was recorded as partial in approximately 24 patients and complete in 2; at median 68 months, approximately 14 remained remitted and some 12 had progressed. Sequenced samples delivered averages of roughly 260,000 productive templates and around 90,000 productive rearrangements.

TCRdb keeps only in-frame clones here, not all; method: immunoSEQ multiplex PCR. Of 150,000 or so clones in the sample, 80% are singletons; the top ten hold 7.6%. This CDR3 contains 17 residues. Germline V CDR1 and CDR2: MGHRA, YSYEKL. The trim removed 0 bases at V and 6 bases at J, leaving 8 bases unmatched. This TCR was sampled from a human donor with chronic lymphocytic leukemia. The J gene is TRBJ2-2, the V gene TRBV4-1, with 9 bases fitting TRBD2. The sample here was PBMCs, taken after 36 months of ibrutinib treatment. The CDR3 coding sequence is TGCGCCAGCAGCCAAGAAGGTAGCGGGAGAGGGTCCGGGGAGCTGTTTTTT. Residues: CASSQEGSGRGSGELFF.